This TCR beta chain is from a study of shared clonotypes between healthy human individuals. Whole-study context: Per donor, CD8 memory used one plate, CD8 naive used two, CD4 memory used three and CD4 naive used three.

A remark on this clone: Its specificity is not known.

V was pared by 7 bases and J by 8 bases, with 17 bases between. The CDR3 is made up of 14 amino acids. Germline V CDR1 and CDR2: LNHDA, SQIVND (reference sequence). Here immunoSEQ multiplex PCR was the method, and the copy in TCRdb shows in-frame clones only, minus some. The sample comprises about 600,000 clones, more than 95% of which are singletons, and approximately 0.057% rests with the top ten. Notes on the study in general: Sampling included only blood; tissue repertoires likely differ. The diversity represented, both genetic and in exposure history, was limited by few donors.

Sequencing input: naive CD4+ T cells sorted from blood. The subset denotes: CD45RA+ positively selected. The receptor comes from a woman in her 30s in good health. The J gene is TRBJ1-4, the V gene TRBV19; tentatively, D is TRBD1 (6 bases). As DNA, the CDR3 is TGTGCCAGTACACGGACAGCTCTTAAAGAAAAACTGTTTTTT. Translating it yields CASTRTALKEKLFF.